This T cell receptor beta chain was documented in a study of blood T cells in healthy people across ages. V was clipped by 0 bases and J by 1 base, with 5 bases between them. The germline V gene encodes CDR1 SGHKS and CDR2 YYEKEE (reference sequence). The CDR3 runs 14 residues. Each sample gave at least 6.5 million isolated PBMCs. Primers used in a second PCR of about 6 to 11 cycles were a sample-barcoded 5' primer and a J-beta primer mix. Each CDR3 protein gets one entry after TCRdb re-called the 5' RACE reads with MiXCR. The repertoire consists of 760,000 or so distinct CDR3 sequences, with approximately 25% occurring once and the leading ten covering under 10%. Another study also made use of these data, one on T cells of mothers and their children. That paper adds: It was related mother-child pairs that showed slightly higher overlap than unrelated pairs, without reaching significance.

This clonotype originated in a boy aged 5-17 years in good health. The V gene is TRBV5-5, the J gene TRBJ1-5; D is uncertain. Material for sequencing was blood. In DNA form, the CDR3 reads TGTGCCAGCAGCTTGGAAGTGAGCAATCAGCCCCAGCATTTT. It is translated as CASSLEVSNQPQHF.